This TCR beta chain emerged from a study of T-cell reconstitution after alpha-beta-depleted transplantation in children. The TCRbeta library incorporated unique molecular identifiers. Using its own MiXCR run on the PCR reads, TCRdb lists one record per CDR3 protein. Of 350,000 to 400,000 distinct CDR3 sequences listed, around 20% were seen once; the top ten hold less than 4.5%. The CDR3 contains 18 residues. Germline V CDR1 and CDR2: DFQATT, SNEGSKA (reference sequence). Trimming left V 4 bases short and J 0 bases short, with 19 bases between. The receptor comes from a human donor who donated a stem cell graft to a child with acute myeloid leukemia. The rearrangement links TRBV20-1 to TRBJ1-6; D perhaps matches TRBD1 (6 bases). Here the sequenced sample was PBMCs from the stem cell graft donor, taken from the stem cell graft. The CDR3 DNA reads TGCAGTGCTACAACCCACGGGACACCAAGCTCCTATAATTCACCCCTCCACTTT. Amino acid sequence: CSATTHGTPSSYNSPLHF.